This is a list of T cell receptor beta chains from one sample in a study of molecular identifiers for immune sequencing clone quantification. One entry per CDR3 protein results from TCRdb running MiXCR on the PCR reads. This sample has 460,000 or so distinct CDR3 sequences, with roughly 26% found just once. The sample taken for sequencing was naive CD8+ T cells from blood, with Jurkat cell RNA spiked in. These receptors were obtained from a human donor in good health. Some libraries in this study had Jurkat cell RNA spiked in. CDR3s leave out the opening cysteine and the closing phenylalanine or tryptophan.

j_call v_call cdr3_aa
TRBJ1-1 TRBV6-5 ASSYQGEAF
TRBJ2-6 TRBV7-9 ASSLVAPEANVLT
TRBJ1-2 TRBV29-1 SAEPTGEPGYT
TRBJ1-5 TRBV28 ASRAWGQDNQPQH
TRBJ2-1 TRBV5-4 ASSGGDQTGEQF
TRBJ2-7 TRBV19 ASSPSGGWPYEQY
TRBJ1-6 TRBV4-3 ASSQKLSGTGFSAYNPPLH
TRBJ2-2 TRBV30 AWMITGELF
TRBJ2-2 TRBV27 ASSTLGAGKNTGELF
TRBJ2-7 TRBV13 ASSAGTGGFYEQY